The next 9 T cell receptor beta chains were all read from a single sample in a study of blood T cell repertoires in COVID-19. TCRdb's copy holds only in-frame clones and misses some; the assay was immunoSEQ multiplex PCR. This table has 100,000 to 150,000 clones, about 83% appearing once. Sequences were obtained from peripheral blood. The source of these receptors is a human donor in a cohort sampled during active COVID-19.

V and J are TRBV10-3 and TRBJ2-1, with 11 bases matching TRBD2. This CDR3 spans 16 amino acids. The germline gives CDR1 ENHRY, CDR2 SYGVKD. V shed 5 bases, J shed 0 bases, and the junction held 3 bases outside the gene matches. The CDR3 DNA is TGTGCCATCAGTACTACTAGCGGGAGCTCCTACAATGAGCAGTTCTTC. This codes for CAISTTSGSSYNEQFF.

In its sample, this clone was seen once. V usage is TRBV5-1 and J usage is TRBJ1-3; D is uncertain. This CDR3 contains 16 residues. Germline CDR1 is SGHRS and CDR2 is YFSETQ. Deletions cut 1 base from V and 2 bases from J, with 13 bases between. The CDR3 sequence: CASSLSGITTGNTIYF. Here the CDR3 DNA reads TGCGCCAGCAGCTTGTCGGGAATAACAACTGGAAACACCATATATTTT.

The rearrangement links TRBV5-1 to TRBJ2-5; 11 nucleotides agree with TRBD1. Looked up from germline, CDR1 is SGHRS and CDR2 is YFSETQ. The CDR3 is 14 residues long. With V trimmed by 2 bases and J by 5 bases, 2 bases remained unmatched. CDR3 nucleotide sequence: TGCGCCAGCAGCTTCGGGACAGGGGGGGAGACCCAGTACTTC. It is translated as CASSFGTGGETQYF.

The rearrangement links TRBV5-6 to TRBJ1-5; TRBD1 is a possible D gene (6 bases). With 0 bases removed from V and 3 bases from J, the gap between germline ends came to 13 bases. This CDR3 has 16 residues. Germline assignment: CDR1 SGHDT and CDR2 YYEEEE. Written as DNA, the CDR3 is TGTGCCAGCAGCTTGGGGGGGCGCGTGAACAATCAGCCCCAGCATTTT. The encoded protein is CASSLGGRVNNQPQHF.

The chain joins TRBV27 to TRBJ2-1; maybe TRBD2 (5 bases). The CDR3 loop spans 16 amino acids. V lost 5 bases and J lost 0, with 14 bases in between. CDR1 is MNHEY and CDR2 is SMNVEV in the germline V gene (reference sequence). DNA for the CDR3: TGTGCCAGCAGTCCCCTAAAGGGAGTCTCCTACAATGAGCAGTTCTTC. Its translation: CASSPLKGVSYNEQFF.

The chain employs TRBV6-5 and TRBJ2-4, with D unclear. Deletions cut 0 bases from V and 15 bases from J, with 15 bases between. There are 13 residues in the CDR3. Germline V gene data show CDR1 as MNHEY and CDR2 as SVGAGI. The CDR3 spells CASSYSNRQPWYF. CDR3 nucleotide sequence: TGTGCCAGCAGTTACTCGAACAGACAACCGTGGTACTTC.

The rearrangement uses TRBV12-5 and TRBJ1-4; no clear D gene. This CDR3 comprises 12 residues. V lost 2 bases and J lost 8, with 6 bases in between. CDR1 is LGHNT and CDR2 is FRNRAP in the germline V gene. CDR3 sequence: CASGLSSEKLFF. CDR3 coding DNA: TGTGCTAGTGGTTTGTCGTCCGAAAAACTGTTTTTT. Drawing the rest from reference TRBV12-5 and TRBJ1-4, the complete variable domain is DARVTQTPRHKVTEMGQEVTMRCQPILGHNTVFWYRQTMMQGLELLAYFRNRAPLDDSGMPKDRFSAEMPDATLATLKIQPSEPRDSAVYFCASGLSSEKLFFGSGTQLSVL.

The chain employs TRBV30 and TRBJ1-1; 8 nucleotides match TRBD1. V trimming: 3 bases; J trimming: 7 bases; junction bases outside the gene matches: 10. The CDR3 consists of 14 residues. Germline V lookup: CDR1 GTSNPN, CDR2 SVGIG (reference sequence). CDR3 sequence reads: CAWRTGQGKYEAFF. The DNA of the CDR3 is TGTGCCTGGAGGACTGGACAGGGAAAATATGAAGCTTTCTTT. The full variable domain, in which reference TRBV30 and TRBJ1-1 provide the parts outside the CDR3, is SQTIHQWPATLVQPVGSPLSLECTVEGTSNPNLYWYRQAAGRGLQLLFYSVGIGQISSEVPQNLSASRPQDRQFILSSKKLLLSDSGFYLCAWRTGQGKYEAFFGQGTRLTVV.

The rearrangement links TRBV5-6 to TRBJ1-3; TRBD1 matches at 8 bases. The junction had 3 bases not matched to a gene; V was cut back by 2 bases and J by 2 bases. The CDR3 has 15 amino acids. CDR1 SGHDT and CDR2 YYEEEE come from the germline V gene. DNA for the CDR3: TGTGCCAGCAGCTTTCAGGGGGCGACTGGAAACACCATATATTTT. Protein sequence: CASSFQGATGNTIYF.